A single sample is the source of the 26 T cell receptor beta chains below, sequenced in a study of OX40 agonist ivuxolimab in advanced cancers. This table comes from immunoSEQ multiplex PCR, and its TCRdb copy is limited to in-frame clones, with some not included. In the table there are tens of thousands of clones, approximately 80% of which are singletons. The sequences come from CD4+ or CD8+ T cells sorted from blood, collected in a trial of the OX40 agonist ivuxolimab. The receptors here all came from an adult with an advanced solid tumor such as melanoma, head and neck, liver or kidney cancer.

The CDR3 bases are TGTGCCAGCAGCTTAGAACAGGGCTTGAACACTGAAGCTTTCTTT. It encodes CASSLEQGLNTEAFF. This chain links TRBV11-2 with TRBJ1-1; D is possibly TRBD1 (6 bases). Germline-derived CDR1 and CDR2 are SGHAT and FQNNGV. Trimming shortened V by 0 bases and J by 0 bases, and 8 bases separated the two germline ends. This CDR3 contains 15 residues.

This clone was recorded a few times. This chain uses TRBV12-5 with TRBJ1-5; D ambiguous. CDR3 size: 14 residues. Germline CDR1 is LGHNT and CDR2 is FRNRAP. The V and J ends lost 6 bases and 5 bases respectively, with 14 bases between them. CDR3 sequence reads: CASGFLQGHQPQHF. In DNA, the CDR3 is TGTGCTAGTGGGTTTCTTCAAGGGCATCAGCCCCAGCATTTT.

This clone has only a few counts. This sequence joins TRBV6-1 and TRBJ2-4; either TRBD1 or TRBD2 may supply D (5 bases each). The CDR3 sequence is 13 residues long. Germline V gene sequence: CDR1 MNHNS, CDR2 SASEGT. With 6 bases removed from V and 6 bases from J, the gap between germline ends came to 12 bases. This chain's CDR3 is CASSRDDRNIQYF. CDR3 DNA sequence: TGTGCCAGCAGCCGGGACGACAGAAACATTCAGTACTTC.

V and J are TRBV2 and TRBJ2-7; D is possibly TRBD2 (6 bases). There are 16 residues in the CDR3. V dropped 6 bases and J dropped 0 bases, with 18 bases sitting between them. Germline-derived CDR1 and CDR2 are SNHLY and FYNNEI. The CDR3 sequence: CASSTQGGPYSYEQYF. The CDR3 DNA is TGTGCCAGCAGCACCCAAGGAGGGCCCTACTCCTACGAGCAGTACTTC.

The J gene is TRBJ1-6, the V gene TRBV4-3; 8 nucleotides line up with TRBD1. J lost 8 bases, V lost 7 bases, and 10 bases had no gene match. Germline values: CDR1 LGHNA, CDR2 YSLEER. The CDR3 totals 15 residues. Here the CDR3 DNA reads TGCGCCAGCACCTACATGGTACAGGGGGATTCACCCCTCCACTTT. Translating it yields CASTYMVQGDSPLHF.

The chain has TRBV18 and TRBJ2-5; perhaps TRBD1 as D (5 bases). Germline assignment: CDR1 KGHSH and CDR2 LQKENI. This CDR3 spans 13 amino acids. V was shortened by 3 bases and J by 2 bases, with 7 bases between the two germline ends. The CDR3: CASSPTEQETQYF. CDR3 sequence (DNA): TGTGCCAGCTCACCGACAGAACAAGAGACCCAGTACTTC.

The chain joins TRBV28 to TRBJ1-5; the D gene is possibly TRBD1 (6 bases). Germline V CDR1 and CDR2: MDHEN, SYDVKM. The CDR3 length is 14 residues. Between the trimmed V and J ends, which lost 3 bases and 10 bases, there was a span of 16 bases. CDR3: CASSFHDRGGPQHF. The CDR3 DNA reads as TGTGCCAGCAGTTTTCATGATAGGGGGGGTCCCCAGCATTTT.

The chain employs TRBV15 and TRBJ1-1, with D uncertain. The CDR3 extends over 13 amino acids. Germline values: CDR1 LNHNV, CDR2 YYDKDF (reference sequence). Trimming took 4 bases from V and 1 from J, leaving 7 bases between them. Here the CDR3 DNA reads TGTGCCACCAGCAATGCCCCGAACACTGAAGCTTTCTTT. Its translation: CATSNAPNTEAFF.

The V gene is TRBV20-1, the J gene TRBJ2-3; no clear D. This CDR3 is built from 11 residues. Germline assignment: CDR1 DFQATT and CDR2 SNEGSKA (reference sequence). With 6 bases removed from V and 6 bases from J, the gap between germline ends came to 10 bases. The CDR3 DNA sequence: TGCAGTGCCCTCCCTAGGGATACGCAGTATTTT. Translating it yields CSALPRDTQYF.

The chain recombines TRBV7-2 with TRBJ1-3; perhaps TRBD1 as D (6 bases). Between the trimmed V and J ends, which lost 6 bases and 4 bases, there was a span of 16 bases. This CDR3 is built from 15 residues. Germline lookup yields CDR1 SGHTA and CDR2 FQGNSA. CDR3 protein: CASSLGAGSGNTIYF. CDR3 bases: TGTGCCAGCAGTTTGGGGGCGGGGTCCGGAAACACCATATATTTT.

This clone was detected only a few times. This chain uses TRBV5-1 with TRBJ1-2; D is uncertain. Germline lookup yields CDR1 SGHRS and CDR2 YFSETQ. The CDR3 has 14 amino acids. The V gene lost 0 bases and the J gene lost 2 bases, with 8 bases spanning the gap. As DNA, the CDR3 is TGCGCCAGCAGCTTGGTGCCCGAAAACTATGGCTACACCTTC. Translating it yields CASSLVPENYGYTF.

This chain uses TRBV4-3 with TRBJ2-3, with 14 bases matching TRBD2. V was pared by 1 base and J by 0 bases, with 9 bases of the junction left unmatched. This CDR3 comprises 20 residues. The V gene's germline CDR1 is LGHNA and CDR2 YSLEER. CDR3: CASSQVSGTSGGVSTDTQYF. The CDR3 nucleotides are TGCGCCAGCAGCCAAGTCTCCGGGACTAGCGGGGGCGTCAGCACAGATACGCAGTATTTT.

V usage is TRBV28 and J usage is TRBJ1-2; tentatively, D is TRBD1 (6 bases). V gave up 3 bases and J gave up 4 bases, with 12 bases separating them. Germline V gives CDR1 MDHEN, CDR2 SYDVKM. The CDR3 runs 14 residues. The CDR3, as DNA: TGTGCCAGCAGTTTGATAACAGGGCCCTATGGCTACACCTTC. Translation: CASSLITGPYGYTF.

The CDR3 nucleotides are TGTGCCAGCACTGGGACAGGGATGAACACTGAAGCTTTCTTT. This encodes CASTGTGMNTEAFF. The V gene is TRBV2, the J gene TRBJ1-1; 9 nucleotides match TRBD1. Germline values: CDR1 SNHLY, CDR2 FYNNEI. This CDR3 spans 14 amino acids. The trim removed 7 bases at V and 0 bases at J, leaving 3 bases unmatched.

The J gene is TRBJ1-4, the V gene TRBV18; TRBD1 aligns across 8 bases. Germline-derived CDR1 and CDR2 are KGHSH and LQKENI. With V trimmed by 4 bases and J by 8 bases, 9 bases remained unmatched. CDR3 length equals 15 residues. DNA of the CDR3: TGTGCCAGCTCACGGACCAGGGGGCTAGACGAAAAACTGTTTTTT. This sequence encodes CASSRTRGLDEKLFF.

The rearrangement uses TRBV10-3 and TRBJ1-2; 7 bases are shared with TRBD1. Germline CDR1 is ENHRY and CDR2 is SYGVKD. J was trimmed by 7 bases and V by 11 bases; bases with no gene match: 10. This CDR3 region has 12 residues. CDR3 residues: CAASGTEAGYTF. As DNA, the CDR3 is TGTGCCGCTTCCGGGACAGAGGCTGGCTACACCTTC.

V and J are TRBV19 and TRBJ1-3, with D uncertain. There are 15 residues in the CDR3. The germline CDR1 and CDR2 sequences are LNHDA and SQIVND (reference sequence). Trimming left V 6 bases short and J 0 bases short, with 12 bases between. CDR3 in amino acids: CASRVSHYSGNTIYF. The CDR3 DNA reads TGTGCCAGTAGGGTGTCACATTACTCTGGAAACACCATATATTTT.

The V gene is TRBV7-2, the J gene TRBJ1-2; no definite D call. In germline, CDR1 is SGHTA, CDR2 FQGNSA. V lost 0 bases and J lost 0, with 8 bases in between. CDR3 length: 15 residues. The CDR3 sequence is CASSLAGSSNYGYTF. The CDR3 DNA sequence: TGTGCCAGCAGCTTAGCCGGGTCCTCTAACTATGGCTACACCTTC.

The chain joins TRBV7-8 to TRBJ2-7; D may be TRBD1 (6 bases). The CDR3 spans 13 residues. Looked up from germline, CDR1 is SGHVS and CDR2 is FQNEAQ. The V end was cut by 3 bases, the J end by 2 bases, with 8 bases between. CDR3 in DNA: TGTGCCAGCAGCTTGAAGGGGGCCTACGAGCAGTACTTC. Translating gives CASSLKGAYEQYF.

This clone was detected only a few times. V usage is TRBV6-6 and J usage is TRBJ2-5; 7 nucleotides align to TRBD2. Germline V gene lookup returns CDR1 MNHNY and CDR2 SVGAGI (reference sequence). V shed 6 bases, J shed 10 bases, and the junction held 20 bases outside the gene matches. This CDR3 has 16 amino acids. The CDR3, as DNA: TGTGCCAGCAGAAATACCCGGTCGAGCGGGGACCCCGACCAGTACTTC. Encoded protein: CASRNTRSSGDPDQYF.

The CDR3 sequence is CASSQERGLSYEQYF. CDR3 coding DNA: TGCGCCAGCAGCCAAGAGCGGGGCCTTTCCTACGAGCAGTACTTC. The V call is TRBV4-3, the J call TRBJ2-7; the D gene is possibly TRBD2 (6 bases). V shed 0 bases and J shed 1 base, with 10 bases lying between them. Looked up from germline, CDR1 is LGHNA and CDR2 is YSLEER. This CDR3 comprises 15 residues.

V usage is TRBV7-2 and J usage is TRBJ1-1; 10 bases match TRBD1. The CDR3 length is 15 residues. V shed 3 bases, J shed 1 base, and the junction held 2 bases outside the gene matches. Germline CDR1 SGHTA, CDR2 FQGNSA. Here the CDR3 reads CASSLGTGANTEAFF. CDR3 bases: TGTGCCAGCAGCTTGGGGACAGGGGCGAACACTGAAGCTTTCTTT.

The rearrangement joins TRBV5-1 to TRBJ1-1; no firm D call. CDR1 and CDR2 (germline): SGHRS, YFSETQ. This CDR3 spans 15 amino acids. V was clipped by 3 bases and J by 1 base, with 13 bases between them. CDR3 DNA sequence: TGCGCCAGCAGCTCGAGGGCCTTAGGGAACACTGAAGCTTTCTTT. It specifies CASSSRALGNTEAFF. The complete variable domain, with remaining parts taken from reference TRBV5-1 and TRBJ1-1, reads KAGVTQTPRYLIKTRGQQVTLSCSPISGHRSVSWYQQTPGQGLQFLFEYFSETQRNKGNFPGRFSGRQFSNSRSEMNVSTLELGDSALYLCASSSRALGNTEAFFGQGTRLTVV.

The chain employs TRBV2 and TRBJ1-1; 10 nucleotides align to TRBD1. CDR1 and CDR2 (germline): SNHLY, FYNNEI. V dropped 4 bases and J dropped 4; count of bases not matched to a gene: 3. CDR3 size: 14 residues. CDR3 bases: TGTGCCAGCAGTGGACAGGGGGCGCCCACTGAAGCTTTCTTT. Its translation: CASSGQGAPTEAFF. Full variable domain (missing parts from reference TRBV2 and TRBJ1-1): EPEVTQTPSHQVTQMGQEVILRCVPISNHLYFYWYRQILGQKVEFLVSFYNNEISEKSEIFDDQFSVERPDGSNFTLKIRSTKLEDSAMYFCASSGQGAPTEAFFGQGTRLTVV.

The chain uses TRBV6-5 and TRBJ1-5, with TRBD1 matching over 8 bases. Germline V gives CDR1 MNHEY, CDR2 SVGAGI. The CDR3 totals 13 residues. The J segment lost 6 bases and the V segment lost 2 bases, leaving 0 bases of the junction unmatched. DNA for the CDR3: TGTGCCAGCAGTTACGACAGGGGTCAGCCCCAGCATTTT. It encodes CASSYDRGQPQHF.

The rearrangement links TRBV5-1 to TRBJ1-1; D unclear. This CDR3 region has 15 residues. Deletions cut 3 bases from V and 1 base from J, with 13 bases between. Germline CDR1 SGHRS, CDR2 YFSETQ. CDR3 sequence reads: CASSSYEGGNTEAFF. The CDR3 DNA is TGCGCCAGCAGCTCTTATGAGGGAGGGAACACTGAAGCTTTCTTT.